This TCR beta chain was observed in a study of neurological immune-mediated disorders. Study-level results: No CDR3 amino acid sequences recurred among expanded clones across subjects, suggesting private repertoires in all groups. Grouping of repertoires by phylogeny put those of 18 of 34 multiple sclerosis patients into a single related-CDR3 cluster, a possible signature.

MiXCR was run by TCRdb on the 5' RACE reads, yielding one entry per CDR3 protein. The repertoire holds about 20,000 distinct CDR3 sequences, with over 2.5% as singletons. In germline, CDR1 is DFQATT, CDR2 SNEGSKA (reference sequence). J lost 2 bases, V lost 3 bases, and 9 bases had no gene match. The CDR3 spans 16 residues. The table lists this clonotype with many counts. Its specificity is unknown. The source of this sequence is a young woman with multiple sclerosis. Input material: PBMCs. The chain combines TRBV20-1 with TRBJ2-1, with TRBD2 identical over 8 bases. For the CDR3, the DNA is TGCAGTGCTAGGATCAGCGGGGGCCGCCCCTACAATGAGCAGTTCTTC. It encodes CSARISGGRPYNEQFF.